This entry features one T cell receptor beta chain sequence. The sample holds a few counts of this clonotype. It has no known antigen specificity. No much larger clone is present one base from it, and per-base qualities are unavailable. The CDR3 spans 16 residues, from the cysteine through the phenylalanine. The kept DNA is CDR3 alone, 48 bases in frame from the first base. The germline V end is reduced by 1 base and the J end by 0 bases; junction bases left unmatched: 4. Based on the germline V gene (reference sequence), the CDR1 and CDR2 sequences are PRHDT and FYEKMQ. The sample comes from a study of human T cells and chemical hapten exposure (dated by TCRdb to the early 2020s). A note on the overall study: The libraries were sequenced as a pool, and the TCR yield per sample differed mostly because of small variations in library volumes within the pool. The study tracked peripheral blood TCR repertoire changes in vivo during primary and secondary sensitization to the hapten diphenylcyclopropenone (DPC) in alopecia patients. Each blood RNA sample was used to sequence both TCR alpha and TCR beta chains. Paper-wide results and their limitations: Repeated subsampling changed both the strength of the expansion versus patch-test correlation and the threshold at which that correlation became significant. DPC sensitization did not change the number of TCRs with a frequency above 1 in 1000, and there was no evidence of changes in global repertoire structure.

Receptor amplification or capture employed 5' RACE. TCRdb shows the sequencer as Illumina MiSeq. During library preparation, unique molecular identifiers were attached to individual cDNA molecules so that TCRs could be counted in a quantitative, reproducible way. Regarding the original processing steps: The median number of TCRs per sample was roughly 94,000, ranging from 23,224 to 690,600. The Decombinator software suite was used to annotate the V, J and CDR3 of the TCR reads. For PS versus PT1 abundance plots, all samples were subsampled to the same number of TCRs (28,000). Expanded TCRs were defined as absent before sensitization and observed at least eight times at the 2-week time point. TCRdb reworked the public reads: Q25 trimming with fastp, MiXCR clone assembly, productive beta chains retained. Every entry covers one CDR3 protein and lists the most common genes and DNA from its rows. TCRdb's processing, not the study's, gives the V and J calls here. This sample has around 100,000 distinct CDR3 sequences in its table, and approximately 20% of those were observed once. The top ten clones comprise approximately 2.6% of the sample.

Total RNA was isolated from unfractionated whole blood collected in Tempus Blood RNA tubes. About 5 healthy volunteers served as TCR sequencing controls and were bled at day 0, 2 weeks and 6 weeks. The chain was built from TRBV13 and TRBJ2-5; 8 of the junction bases match TRBD2. The TCR was taken from a human donor in good health. In nucleotides, the sequence is TGTGCCAGCAGCTTAGTCGCTAGCGGGTACCAAGAGACCCAGTACTTC. Its protein reads: CASSLVASGYQETQYF.